This passage covers 29 T cell receptor beta chains from one sample sequenced in a study of T-cell memory formation after mild COVID-19. One entry per CDR3 protein, called by TCRdb with MiXCR from the 5' RACE reads. The table records over 35,000 distinct CDR3 sequences, roughly 9.8% of them present only once. Sequencing used PBMCs or a T cell subset sorted from them (not recorded which). Receptors originate from an adult woman who had mild COVID-19 (a few samples of this study predate the infection). Cell type and time point are not known.

This clonotype was seen ten or more times. The V call is TRBV29-1, the J call TRBJ2-2, with TRBD2 as a possible D gene (5 bases). Germline V gives CDR1 SQVTM, CDR2 ANQGSEA. Trimming took 5 bases from V and 3 from J, leaving 13 bases between them. This CDR3 has 14 residues. The CDR3 DNA reads TGCAGCGTTCGAGAGGGCCTTTACACCGGGGAGCTGTTTTTT. It is translated as CSVREGLYTGELFF.

A few counts support this clonotype. The V and J genes are TRBV4-2 and TRBJ2-1, with 9 nucleotides matching TRBD2. Germline assignment: CDR1 LGHNA and CDR2 YNFKEQ. The CDR3 runs 14 residues. The V gene end was trimmed by 6 bases and the J gene end by 6 bases; junction bases not matched to a gene: 6. The CDR3 DNA sequence: TGTGCCAGCAGGGGACTAGCATACGCCAATGAGCAGTTCTTC. The encoded protein is CASRGLAYANEQFF.

The chain joins TRBV5-5 to TRBJ2-1; D might be TRBD1 (5 bases). The CDR3 is 15 amino acids. V lost 2 bases and J 3 bases, leaving 12 bases between the germline ends. Germline V gene sequence: CDR1 SGHKS, CDR2 YYEKEE (reference sequence). CDR3 sequence (DNA): TGTGCCAGCAGCTTTGAAGGCAGGGTCTACAATGAGCAGTTCTTC. Amino acid sequence: CASSFEGRVYNEQFF.

This clonotype was seen a handful of times. The rearrangement joins TRBV25-1 to TRBJ1-1; no definite D call. The CDR3 contains 14 residues. Germline V gives CDR1 MGHDK, CDR2 SYGVNS. With 1 base removed from V and 4 bases from J, the gap between germline ends came to 10 bases. CDR3 sequence reads: CASSESPLSTEAFF. The CDR3 bases are TGTGCCAGCAGTGAATCCCCACTGAGCACTGAAGCTTTCTTT.

J is TRBJ2-1 and V is TRBV6-1; 9 nucleotides align to TRBD1. This CDR3 has 15 amino acids. V was clipped by 4 bases and J by 8 bases; unmatched bases: 9. The germline V gene encodes CDR1 MNHNS and CDR2 SASEGT. The CDR3 DNA is TGTGCCAGCAGTGCCGGACAGGGGACTTCGGATGAGCAGTTCTTC. Protein: CASSAGQGTSDEQFF.

This clonotype was seen only a few times. This rearrangement joins TRBV24-1 to TRBJ2-5; 8 nucleotides line up with TRBD2. CDR1 KGHDR and CDR2 SFDVKD come from the germline V gene. V gave up 3 bases and J gave up 5 bases; unmatched junction bases: 7. The CDR3 spans 15 residues. The CDR3 DNA sequence: TGTGCCACCAGTGATGGGAGCGGGAGTCGGGAGACCCAGTACTTC. Protein product: CATSDGSGSRETQYF.

This chain uses TRBV5-1 with TRBJ2-1; D is possibly TRBD1 (5 bases). Trimming removed 2 bases at V and 5 bases at J, with 14 bases between. Germline CDR1 is SGHRS and CDR2 is YFSETQ. CDR3 length: 15 residues. The CDR3 loop is CASSFYSPGHNEQFF. CDR3 sequence (DNA): TGCGCCAGCAGCTTCTACAGCCCAGGGCACAATGAGCAGTTCTTC.

This clonotype was counted a single time. One end of the junction fails to match germline, which may point to a read error. The rearrangement links TRBV7-7 to TRBJ2-3; D is unclear. There are 14 residues in the CDR3. CDR1 and CDR2 (germline): SSHAT, FNYEAQ (reference sequence). CDR3 in DNA: TGTGCTAGCAGCTTAGAATGGGGCACAGATACGCAGTATTTT. It specifies CASSLEWGTDTQYF.

This chain's CDR3 is CATSEPGMETQYF. The CDR3 DNA reads as TGTGCCACCAGTGAACCAGGGATGGAGACCCAGTACTTC. The V and J genes are TRBV24-1 and TRBJ2-5, with D possibly being TRBD1 (5 bases). In germline, CDR1 is KGHDR, CDR2 SFDVKD. CDR3 length equals 13 residues. The V and J ends lost 4 bases and 5 bases respectively, with 10 bases between them.

This clonotype was found a few times. The chain has TRBV20-1 and TRBJ2-4; a weak D match, TRBD2 (5 bases). Germline lookup yields CDR1 DFQATT and CDR2 SNEGSKA (reference sequence). V was shortened by 5 bases and J by 6 bases, with 17 bases between the two germline ends. This CDR3 is 14 amino acids long. The chain's CDR3 is CSAEREIPGNIQYF. In nucleotides, the CDR3 is TGCAGTGCTGAGAGGGAGATTCCTGGAAACATTCAGTACTTC.

The genes are TRBV5-6 and TRBJ2-3; possible D gene TRBD2, 5 bases. Germline V gives CDR1 SGHDT, CDR2 YYEEEE. This CDR3 spans 16 amino acids. V was clipped by 3 bases and J by 1 base, with 15 bases between them. Here the CDR3 DNA reads TGTGCCAGCAGCTCCGTGGTGGCGAGGGGCACAGATACGCAGTATTTT. It yields the protein CASSSVVARGTDTQYF.

This clonotype was picked up a small number of times. The V and J genes are TRBV9 and TRBJ2-2, with a tentative D call TRBD2 (5 bases). This CDR3 is built from 15 residues. The ends were cut back, 0 bases at V and 9 bases at J, with 15 bases in the middle. From germline, CDR1 is SGDLS and CDR2 YYNGEE. CDR3 in DNA: TGTGCCAGCAGCGTAGATCCTACGAGGGTCCGGGAGCTGTTTTTT. Its protein product is CASSVDPTRVRELFF.

The chain uses TRBV2 and TRBJ1-2; no reliable D call. Germline lookup yields CDR1 SNHLY and CDR2 FYNNEI. V lost 8 bases and J lost 7, with 20 bases in between. The CDR3 length is 14 residues. CDR3 sequence reads: CASAPRHSILGYTF. CDR3 nucleotide sequence: TGTGCCAGCGCTCCGCGCCACTCGATCCTTGGCTACACCTTC.

This clonotype was counted between two and nine times. The chain has TRBV5-1 and TRBJ2-7; 7 bases agree with TRBD2. Trimming removed 4 bases from V and 0 bases from J; junction bases left unmatched: 4. CDR3 length equals 14 residues. Germline assignment: CDR1 SGHRS and CDR2 YFSETQ. CDR3 coding DNA: TGCGCCAGCAGCCCGGGACTATCCTCCTACGAGCAGTACTTC. Protein product: CASSPGLSSYEQYF.

V is TRBV5-4 and J is TRBJ2-2; 8 bases line up with TRBD1. This CDR3 region has 15 residues. The germline V gene has CDR1 SGHNT and CDR2 YYREEE (reference sequence). Trimming took 4 bases from V and 2 from J; bases not matched to a gene: 4. The chain's CDR3 is CASSRTGTNTGELFF. The CDR3 region has the DNA TGTGCCAGCAGCAGGACAGGGACTAACACCGGGGAGCTGTTTTTT.

The table lists this clonotype with a few counts. CDR3 nucleotide sequence: TGTGCCAGCAGCTTAAGGGGCTCTGTTGGACCAGATACGCAGTATTTT. Residues: CASSLRGSVGPDTQYF. J is TRBJ2-3 and V is TRBV7-2, with D perhaps TRBD1 (5 bases). Germline loops: CDR1 SGHTA, CDR2 FQGNSA. The CDR3 contains 16 residues. The V end lost 2 bases, the J end lost 4 bases, and 16 bases lay between the germline ends. Full variable domain (remainder filled in from reference TRBV7-2 and TRBJ2-3): GAGVSQSPSNKVTEKGKDVELRCDPISGHTALYWYRQSLGQGLEFLIYFQGNSAPDKSGLPSDRFSAERTGGSVSTLTIQRTQQEDSAVYLCASSLRGSVGPDTQYFGPGTRLTVL.

A few counts support this clonotype. The CDR3 loop is CASSLSQGTEAFF. DNA of the CDR3: TGTGCCAGCAGCTTGAGCCAGGGAACTGAAGCTTTCTTT. This chain joins TRBV11-3 and TRBJ1-1, with D maybe TRBD1 (5 bases). V lost 3 bases, J lost 5 bases, and 10 bases lay in between. Germline V CDR1 and CDR2: SGHNT, YENEEA. This CDR3 contains 13 residues.

This clonotype has just a few counts. This rearrangement joins TRBV5-8 to TRBJ2-3; D gene ambiguous. V dropped 6 bases and J dropped 0 bases, with 11 bases sitting between them. CDR1 and CDR2 (germline): SGHTS, YDEGEE. The CDR3 sequence is 14 residues long. The CDR3 protein is CASTVRRSTDTQYF. The CDR3 region has the DNA TGTGCCAGCACGGTCCGACGTAGCACAGATACGCAGTATTTT.

This clonotype is deemed medium-sized. V gene TRBV24-1 combines with J gene TRBJ2-3; D gene ambiguous. The CDR3 loop spans 16 amino acids. V lost 4 bases, J lost 2 bases, and 15 bases lay in between. From germline, CDR1 is KGHDR and CDR2 SFDVKD. CDR3 protein: CATSDPRSGDTDTQYF. CDR3 nucleotides: TGTGCCACCAGTGACCCTCGGTCAGGCGACACAGATACGCAGTATTTT.

CDR3: CASSQAGGPAQYF. The CDR3 DNA sequence: TGTGCCAGCAGCCAGGCGGGAGGGCCAGCGCAGTATTTT. The chain joins TRBV4-2 to TRBJ2-3, with TRBD2 matching 9 bases. V lost 3 bases, J lost 10 bases, and 5 bases stayed unmatched. The CDR3 contains 13 residues. The germline V gene encodes CDR1 LGHNA and CDR2 YNFKEQ.

This clonotype was counted between two and nine times. The gene calls are TRBV24-1 and TRBJ1-3, with D possibly being TRBD1 (5 bases). This CDR3 is built from 16 residues. Germline CDR1 and CDR2: KGHDR and SFDVKD. Between the trimmed V and J ends, which lost 7 bases and 2 bases, there was a span of 17 bases. The CDR3 region has the DNA TGTGCCACCAGGGACGGTCGTGGGGGTGCTGGAAACACCATATATTTT. It codes for CATRDGRGGAGNTIYF.

Here the CDR3 reads CASSQGREANEQFF. CDR3 nucleotide sequence: TGCGCCAGCAGCCAAGGGCGGGAGGCAAATGAGCAGTTCTTC. The chain combines TRBV4-3 with TRBJ2-1, with 8 bases that match TRBD2. The CDR3 has 14 residues. With V trimmed by 1 base and J by 7 bases, 3 bases remained unmatched. Germline CDR1 reads LGHNA; CDR2 reads YSLEER.

This clonotype was detected many times. The chain carries TRBV27 and TRBJ2-2, with unresolved D. CDR3 length: 12 amino acids. Germline loops: CDR1 MNHEY, CDR2 SMNVEV (reference sequence). The ends were cut back, 8 bases at V and 4 bases at J, with 8 bases in the middle. CDR3 sequence (DNA): TGTGCCAGCCAAACTTTCACCGGGGAGCTGTTTTTT. Protein: CASQTFTGELFF.

In this sample, this clonotype turned up many times. The chain links TRBV7-2 to TRBJ2-1; D is unclear. Germline CDR1 is SGHTA and CDR2 is FQGNSA. V lost 5 bases to trimming and J lost 3 bases, with 11 bases between them. This CDR3 is built from 14 residues. CDR3: CASSPRRFYNEQFF. In DNA form, the CDR3 reads TGTGCCAGCAGCCCGAGACGGTTCTACAATGAGCAGTTCTTC.

There are many counts of this clonotype. The J gene is TRBJ1-5, the V gene TRBV7-9; possibly TRBD1 for D (6 bases). The V gene's germline CDR1 is SEHNR and CDR2 FQNEAQ (reference sequence). The CDR3 is 14 amino acids. Trimming took off 5 bases at V and 3 bases at J, with 11 bases between the two ends. The CDR3 DNA reads as TGTGCCAGCAGCATTGGACAGTCCAATCAGCCCCAGCATTTT. It codes for CASSIGQSNQPQHF.

This clonotype was seen more than once but under ten times. This chain links TRBV7-2 with TRBJ2-1; D ambiguous. The germline V and J ends were trimmed by 11 bases and 7 bases, with 15 bases remaining between them. The CDR3 consists of 12 residues. Germline CDR1 is SGHTA and CDR2 is FQGNSA. CDR3 loop: CASNPLGNEQFF. As DNA, the CDR3 is TGTGCCTCTAATCCCCTCGGGAATGAGCAGTTCTTC.

This clonotype was counted between two and nine times. The chain couples TRBV18 to TRBJ2-5, with D perhaps matching TRBD2 (5 bases). CDR3 length equals 13 residues. Looked up from germline, CDR1 is KGHSH and CDR2 is LQKENI. Trimming left V 5 bases short and J 0 bases short, with 7 bases between. CDR3 amino acids: CASSREYQETQYF. The CDR3 DNA is TGTGCCAGCTCAAGGGAGTACCAAGAGACCCAGTACTTC.

In its sample, this clonotype ranks as medium-sized. The V and J genes are TRBV6-5 and TRBJ2-3, with D perhaps matching TRBD2 (6 bases). V lost 0 bases and J lost 0, with 13 bases in between. CDR3 length: 17 residues. Germline V lookup: CDR1 MNHEY, CDR2 SVGAGI. CDR3 bases: TGTGCCAGCAGTTACTCGGAGGTGCGGGGTAGCACAGATACGCAGTATTTT. Translated: CASSYSEVRGSTDTQYF.

J is TRBJ2-3 and V is TRBV7-2; 11 positions agree with TRBD1. J lost 3 bases, V lost 5 bases, and 7 bases had no gene match. CDR3 length: 16 residues. Germline V CDR1 and CDR2: SGHTA, FQGNSA. The CDR3 DNA sequence: TGTGCCAGCAGCCGCCGGGACAGGGGGGGGACAGATACGCAGTATTTT. The encoded protein is CASSRRDRGGTDTQYF.